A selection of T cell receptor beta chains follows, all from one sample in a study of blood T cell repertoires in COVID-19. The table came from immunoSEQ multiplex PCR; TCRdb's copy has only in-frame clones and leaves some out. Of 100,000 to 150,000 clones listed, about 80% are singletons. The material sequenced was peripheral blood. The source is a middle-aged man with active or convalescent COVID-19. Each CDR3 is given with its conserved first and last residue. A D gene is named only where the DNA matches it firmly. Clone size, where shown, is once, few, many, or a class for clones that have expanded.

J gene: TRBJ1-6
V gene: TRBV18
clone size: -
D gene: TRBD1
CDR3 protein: CASSSGQGDNSPLHF
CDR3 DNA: TGTGCCAGCTCATCGGGACAGGGTGATAATTCACCCCTCCACTTT

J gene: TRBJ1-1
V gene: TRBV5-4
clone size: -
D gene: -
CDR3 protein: CASSQGALFSEAFF
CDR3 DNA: TGTGCCAGCAGCCAGGGCGCCCTGTTTAGTGAAGCTTTCTTT

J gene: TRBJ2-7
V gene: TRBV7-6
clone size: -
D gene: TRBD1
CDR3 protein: CASSRQGNEQYF
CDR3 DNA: TGTGCCAGCAGCCGACAGGGAAACGAGCAGTACTTC

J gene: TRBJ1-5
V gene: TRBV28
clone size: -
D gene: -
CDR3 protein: CASSYHRVGSQPQHF
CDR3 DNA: TGTGCCAGCAGTTACCACAGGGTCGGTTCTCAGCCCCAGCATTTT

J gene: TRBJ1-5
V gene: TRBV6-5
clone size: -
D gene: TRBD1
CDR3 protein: CASRSDRELQPQHF
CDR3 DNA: TGTGCCAGCAGATCGGACAGGGAGTTACAGCCCCAGCATTTT

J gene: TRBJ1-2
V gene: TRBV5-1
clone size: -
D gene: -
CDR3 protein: CASSLTGYGYTF
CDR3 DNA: TGCGCCAGCAGCTTGACAGGGTATGGCTACACCTTC

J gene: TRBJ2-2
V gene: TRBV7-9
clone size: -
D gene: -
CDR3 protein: CASSLAQGGAGELFF
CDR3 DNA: TGTGCCAGCAGCTTAGCCCAGGGAGGCGCCGGGGAGCTGTTTTTT

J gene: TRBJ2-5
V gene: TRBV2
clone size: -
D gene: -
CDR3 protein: CASSGLRGVGETQYF
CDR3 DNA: TGTGCCAGCAGCGGACTGCGCGGGGTAGGAGAGACCCAGTACTTC

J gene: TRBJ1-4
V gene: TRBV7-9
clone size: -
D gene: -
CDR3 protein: CASSNHGRGPTNEKLFF
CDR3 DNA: TGTGCCAGCAGCAACCACGGGCGGGGCCCAACTAATGAAAAACTGTTTTTT

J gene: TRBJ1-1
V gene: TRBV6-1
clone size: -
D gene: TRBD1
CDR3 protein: CASSEAAGGLGTEAFF
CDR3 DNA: TGTGCCAGCAGTGAAGCGGCAGGGGGTCTCGGCACTGAAGCTTTCTTT

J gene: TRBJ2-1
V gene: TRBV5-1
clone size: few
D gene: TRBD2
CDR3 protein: CASSLAQGSRGGFEQFF
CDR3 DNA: TGCGCCAGCAGCTTGGCCCAAGGGTCGCGGGGGGGCTTTGAGCAGTTCTTC

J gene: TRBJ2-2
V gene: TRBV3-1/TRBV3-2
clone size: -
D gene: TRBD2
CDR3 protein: CASNRGGHTGELFF
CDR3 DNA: TGTGCCAGCAACCGGGGGGGCCACACCGGGGAGCTGTTTTTT

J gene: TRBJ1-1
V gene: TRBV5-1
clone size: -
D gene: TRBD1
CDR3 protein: CASSSRGLGTEAFF
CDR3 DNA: TGCGCCAGCAGCTCCAGGGGGTTGGGCACTGAAGCTTTCTTT

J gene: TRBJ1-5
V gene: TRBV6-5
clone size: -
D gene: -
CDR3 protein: CASSLDRSLNQPQHF
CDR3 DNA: TGTGCCAGCAGTTTAGACAGGTCCCTCAATCAGCCCCAGCATTTT

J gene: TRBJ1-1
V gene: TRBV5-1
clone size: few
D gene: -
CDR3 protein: CASSSGGRNTEAFF
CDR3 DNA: TGCGCCAGCAGCTCGGGGGGAAGAAACACTGAAGCTTTCTTT

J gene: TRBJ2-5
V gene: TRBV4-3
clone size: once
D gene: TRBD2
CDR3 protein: CASSQGFSSGVYQETQYF
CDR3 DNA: TGCGCCAGCAGCCAAGGGTTCTCTAGCGGGGTGTACCAAGAGACCCAGTACTTC

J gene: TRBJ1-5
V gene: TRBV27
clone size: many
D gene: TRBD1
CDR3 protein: CASSPDRGWQPQHF
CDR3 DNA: TGTGCCAGCAGTCCCGACAGGGGATGGCAGCCCCAGCATTTT

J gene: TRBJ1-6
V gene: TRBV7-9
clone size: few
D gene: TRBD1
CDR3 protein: CASSTTGGAGSPLHF
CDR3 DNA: TGTGCCAGCAGCACGACAGGGGGCGCCGGATCACCCCTCCACTTT

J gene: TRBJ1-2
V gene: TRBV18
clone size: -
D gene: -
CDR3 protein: CASSPPTDSNYGYTF
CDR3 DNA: TGTGCCAGCTCACCACCAACAGATTCTAACTATGGCTACACCTTC

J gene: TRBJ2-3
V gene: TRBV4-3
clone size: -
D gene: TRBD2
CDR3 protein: CASSSQAGSTDTQYF
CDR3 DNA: TGCGCCAGCAGCTCCCAAGCGGGAAGCACAGATACGCAGTATTTT

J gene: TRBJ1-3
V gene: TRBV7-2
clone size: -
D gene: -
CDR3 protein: CASSWGGGNTIYF
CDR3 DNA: TGTGCCAGCAGCTGGGGGGGTGGAAACACCATATATTTT

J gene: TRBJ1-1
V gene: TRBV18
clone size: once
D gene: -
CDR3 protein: CASSAKGQNTEAFF
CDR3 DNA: TGTGCCAGCTCAGCTAAAGGACAGAACACTGAAGCTTTCTTT

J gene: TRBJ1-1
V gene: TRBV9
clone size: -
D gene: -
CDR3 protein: CASSPLATEAFF
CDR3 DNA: TGTGCCAGCAGCCCCCTAGCAACTGAAGCTTTCTTT

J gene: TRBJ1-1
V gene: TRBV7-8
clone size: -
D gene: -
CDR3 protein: CASSLGHTNTEAFF
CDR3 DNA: TGTGCCAGCAGCTTAGGACATACCAACACTGAAGCTTTCTTT

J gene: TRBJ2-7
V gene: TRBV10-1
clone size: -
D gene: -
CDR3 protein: CASSEPGAEQYF
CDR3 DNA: TGCGCCAGCAGTGAGCCGGGAGCTGAGCAGTACTTC

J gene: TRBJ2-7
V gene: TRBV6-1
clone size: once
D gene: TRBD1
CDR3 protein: CASSDDRGRYEQYF
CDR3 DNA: TGTGCCAGCAGTGACGACAGGGGGCGATACGAGCAGTACTTC

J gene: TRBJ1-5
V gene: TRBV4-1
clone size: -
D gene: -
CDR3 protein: CASSQDRWAQPQHF
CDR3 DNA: TGCGCCAGCAGCCAAGACAGGTGGGCTCAGCCCCAGCATTTT

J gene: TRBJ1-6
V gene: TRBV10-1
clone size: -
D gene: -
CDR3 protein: CASSESEWSPLHF
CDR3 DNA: TGCGCCAGCAGTGAGTCGGAGTGGTCACCCCTCCACTTT

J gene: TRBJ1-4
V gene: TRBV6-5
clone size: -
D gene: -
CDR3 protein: CASSYGGTNEKLFF
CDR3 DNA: TGTGCCAGCAGTTACGGAGGGACTAATGAAAAACTGTTTTTT

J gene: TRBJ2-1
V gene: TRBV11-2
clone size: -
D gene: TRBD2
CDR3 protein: CASSLVGTSGGYNEQFF
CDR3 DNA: TGTGCCAGCAGCTTAGTAGGTACTAGCGGGGGATACAATGAGCAGTTCTTC

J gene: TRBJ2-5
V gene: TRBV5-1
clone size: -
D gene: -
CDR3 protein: CASSGGGEQETQYF
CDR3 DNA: TGCGCCAGCAGCGGCGGGGGCGAACAAGAGACCCAGTACTTC

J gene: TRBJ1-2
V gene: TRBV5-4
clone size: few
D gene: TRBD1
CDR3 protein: CASTFRDRVAEGYTF
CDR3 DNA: TGTGCCAGCACCTTCCGGGACAGGGTAGCGGAGGGCTACACCTTC

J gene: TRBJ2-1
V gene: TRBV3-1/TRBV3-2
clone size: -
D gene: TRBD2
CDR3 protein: CASSQGLAGASYNEQFF
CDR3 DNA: TGTGCCAGCAGCCAGGGTTTAGCGGGGGCCTCCTACAATGAGCAGTTCTTC

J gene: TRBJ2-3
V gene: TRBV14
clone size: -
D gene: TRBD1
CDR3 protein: CASSVDRGPGTDTQYF
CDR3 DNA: TGTGCCAGCAGCGTCGACAGGGGGCCCGGCACAGATACGCAGTATTTT

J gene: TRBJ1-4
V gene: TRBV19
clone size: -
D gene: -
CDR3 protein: CASSITGYNEKLFF
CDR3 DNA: TGTGCCAGTAGTATCACGGGATATAATGAAAAACTGTTTTTT

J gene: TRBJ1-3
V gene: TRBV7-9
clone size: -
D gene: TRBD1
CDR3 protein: CASSPRQGQGPGNTIYF
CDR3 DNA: TGTGCCAGCAGCCCTCGACAGGGCCAGGGACCTGGAAACACCATATATTTT

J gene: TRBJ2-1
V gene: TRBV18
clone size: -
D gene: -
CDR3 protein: CASSPPGSPSYNEQFF
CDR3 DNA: TGTGCCAGCTCACCACCGGGTAGCCCCTCCTACAATGAGCAGTTCTTC

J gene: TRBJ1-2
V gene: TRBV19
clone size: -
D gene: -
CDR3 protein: CASSESNYQLGKGYTF
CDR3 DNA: TGTGCCAGTAGTGAATCAAACTATCAGCTTGGCAAAGGCTACACCTTC

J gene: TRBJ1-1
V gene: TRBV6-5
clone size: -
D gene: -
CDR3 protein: CASSYSAALNTEAFF
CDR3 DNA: TGTGCCAGCAGTTACAGCGCAGCTTTGAACACTGAAGCTTTCTTT

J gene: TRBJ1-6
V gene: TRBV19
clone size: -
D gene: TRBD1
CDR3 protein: CASKQGGRDNSPLHF
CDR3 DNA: TGTGCCAGCAAGCAAGGGGGCAGGGATAATTCACCCCTCCACTTT

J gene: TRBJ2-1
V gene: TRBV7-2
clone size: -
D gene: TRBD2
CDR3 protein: CASSLASGGLPTSYNEQFF
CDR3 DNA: TGTGCCAGCAGCTTGGCTAGCGGGGGCCTTCCAACATCCTACAATGAGCAGTTCTTC